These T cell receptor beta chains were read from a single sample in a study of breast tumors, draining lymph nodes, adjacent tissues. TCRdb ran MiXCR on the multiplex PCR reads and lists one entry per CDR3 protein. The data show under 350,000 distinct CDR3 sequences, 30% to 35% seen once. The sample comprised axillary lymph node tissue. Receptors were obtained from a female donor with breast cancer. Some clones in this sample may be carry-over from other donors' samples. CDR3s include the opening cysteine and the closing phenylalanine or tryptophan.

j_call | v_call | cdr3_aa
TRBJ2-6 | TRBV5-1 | CASSSGSRGANVLTF
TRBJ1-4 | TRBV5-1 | CASSLLTGAEKLFF
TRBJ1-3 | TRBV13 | CASSSPVGVGDTIYF
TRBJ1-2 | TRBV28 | CASSPMWQERGFGYTF
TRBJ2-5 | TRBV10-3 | CAISESMRGTQYF
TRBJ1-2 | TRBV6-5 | CASSYSSGVYGYTF
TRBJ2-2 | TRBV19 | CASSIQGLGQANTGELFF
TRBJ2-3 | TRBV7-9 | CASSLAIPDTQYF
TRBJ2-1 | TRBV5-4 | CASSLAYWNEQFF
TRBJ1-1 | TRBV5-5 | CASSLRGWVTEAFF
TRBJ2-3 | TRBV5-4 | CASRLCRSRESTDTQYF